This is a list of T cell receptor beta chains from one sample in a study of naive and memory T cell subsets. TCRdb used MiXCR to reprocess the UMI-ligation and nested PCR reads, holding one entry per CDR3 protein. The sample records 150,000 or so distinct CDR3 sequences, approximately 15% being singletons. Sequenced sample: naive CD4+ T cells from blood. The receptors were sampled from a human donor in good health. Both conserved end residues are part of each CDR3. The order of the fields is CDR3 protein, CDR3 DNA, D gene, clone size, J gene, CDR3 length, V gene. The D gene is left open where the match is weak. Some rows have no size entry. The others give once, few or many, or a class for an expanded clone.

cdr3_aa: CAISDGLAGGETQYF
cdr3_nt: TGTGCCATCAGTGACGGACTAGCGGGAGGAGAGACCCAGTACTTC
d_call: TRBD2
clone_size: NA
j_call: TRBJ2-5
cdr3_length: 15
v_call: TRBV10-3

cdr3_aa: CASSVDSRGTYNEQFF
cdr3_nt: TGTGCCAGCAGCGTAGATAGTCGCGGGACCTACAATGAGCAGTTCTTC
d_call: NA
clone_size: NA
j_call: TRBJ2-1
cdr3_length: 16
v_call: TRBV9

cdr3_aa: CASSPALNTEAFF
cdr3_nt: TGTGCCAGCTCACCAGCGCTGAACACTGAAGCTTTCTTT
d_call: NA
clone_size: NA
j_call: TRBJ1-1
cdr3_length: 13
v_call: TRBV18

cdr3_aa: CATSRRLAGNTDTQYF
cdr3_nt: TGTGCCACCAGCAGGCGACTAGCGGGAAACACAGATACGCAGTATTTT
d_call: TRBD2
clone_size: NA
j_call: TRBJ2-3
cdr3_length: 16
v_call: TRBV15

cdr3_aa: CASSPGTSADTQYF
cdr3_nt: TGTGCCAGCTCACCCGGGACTAGCGCAGATACGCAGTATTTT
d_call: TRBD2
clone_size: NA
j_call: TRBJ2-3
cdr3_length: 14
v_call: TRBV18

cdr3_aa: CASSLTSGRGGTHTQYF
cdr3_nt: TGTGCCAGCAGCTTAACTTCCGGTCGGGGGGGGACGCATACGCAGTATTTT
d_call: TRBD2
clone_size: NA
j_call: TRBJ2-3
cdr3_length: 17
v_call: TRBV5-4

cdr3_aa: CASSQVYGGRKTGELFF
cdr3_nt: TGTGCCAGCAGTCAAGTTTATGGAGGGAGGAAAACCGGGGAGCTGTTTTTT
d_call: NA
clone_size: NA
j_call: TRBJ2-2
cdr3_length: 17
v_call: TRBV12-3/TRBV12-4

cdr3_aa: CASRQLYGVSTEAFF
cdr3_nt: TGCGCCAGCAGGCAGCTATACGGGGTGTCGACTGAAGCTTTCTTT
d_call: NA
clone_size: NA
j_call: TRBJ1-1
cdr3_length: 15
v_call: TRBV4-1

cdr3_aa: CSASGGGTEAFF
cdr3_nt: TGCAGTGCTAGCGGGGGTGGCACTGAAGCTTTCTTT
d_call: NA
clone_size: few
j_call: TRBJ1-1
cdr3_length: 12
v_call: TRBV20-1

cdr3_aa: CSATREETQYF
cdr3_nt: TGCAGTGCTACCAGGGAGGAGACCCAGTACTTC
d_call: NA
clone_size: few
j_call: TRBJ2-5
cdr3_length: 11
v_call: TRBV20-1

cdr3_aa: CSARDPWGDTEAFF
cdr3_nt: TGCAGTGCTAGAGATCCTTGGGGAGACACTGAAGCTTTCTTT
d_call: NA
clone_size: many
j_call: TRBJ1-1
cdr3_length: 14
v_call: TRBV20-1

cdr3_aa: CASSRSDRYNEQFF
cdr3_nt: TGTGCCAGCAGCCGGTCTGACAGGTACAATGAGCAGTTCTTC
d_call: NA
clone_size: NA
j_call: TRBJ2-1
cdr3_length: 14
v_call: TRBV7-9

cdr3_aa: CASSLGQGAVKLFF
cdr3_nt: TGTGCCAGCAGTTTAGGGCAGGGGGCTGTAAAACTGTTTTTT
d_call: TRBD1
clone_size: NA
j_call: TRBJ1-4
cdr3_length: 14
v_call: TRBV12-3/TRBV12-4

cdr3_aa: CSAKLLATTDTQYF
cdr3_nt: TGCAGTGCTAAATTACTAGCCACCACAGATACGCAGTATTTT
d_call: NA
clone_size: many
j_call: TRBJ2-3
cdr3_length: 14
v_call: TRBV20-1

cdr3_aa: CASSSSGTHSTDTQYF
cdr3_nt: TGTGCCAGCAGCTCTTCCGGGACCCACAGCACAGATACGCAGTATTTT
d_call: NA
clone_size: NA
j_call: TRBJ2-3
cdr3_length: 16
v_call: TRBV7-8

cdr3_aa: CASSQVGPRQYF
cdr3_nt: TGTGCCAGCAGCCAAGTGGGTCCGCGGCAGTACTTC
d_call: NA
clone_size: NA
j_call: TRBJ2-7
cdr3_length: 12
v_call: TRBV14

cdr3_aa: CASSSGGLGADTQYF
cdr3_nt: TGTGCCAGCAGCTCCGGAGGACTAGGGGCAGATACGCAGTATTTT
d_call: TRBD2
clone_size: few
j_call: TRBJ2-3
cdr3_length: 15
v_call: TRBV7-2

cdr3_aa: CAIRVAQGDTDTQYF
cdr3_nt: TGTGCCATCAGGGTCGCACAGGGGGACACGGATACGCAGTATTTT
d_call: TRBD1
clone_size: many
j_call: TRBJ2-3
cdr3_length: 15
v_call: TRBV10-3

cdr3_aa: CASSPGQLSSTDTQYF
cdr3_nt: TGCGCCAGCAGCCCCGGACAGCTATCTAGCACAGATACGCAGTATTTT
d_call: NA
clone_size: NA
j_call: TRBJ2-3
cdr3_length: 16
v_call: TRBV5-1

cdr3_aa: CSARDAGTLTGELFF
cdr3_nt: TGCAGTGCTAGAGACGCCGGGACACTCACCGGGGAGCTGTTTTTT
d_call: NA
clone_size: NA
j_call: TRBJ2-2
cdr3_length: 15
v_call: TRBV20-1

cdr3_aa: CAISDWDRELRPQHF
cdr3_nt: TGTGCCATCAGTGATTGGGACAGGGAGCTTCGGCCCCAGCATTTT
d_call: TRBD1
clone_size: NA
j_call: TRBJ1-5
cdr3_length: 15
v_call: TRBV10-3

cdr3_aa: CASSPPSDTQYF
cdr3_nt: TGTGCCAGCTCACCACCTTCAGATACGCAGTATTTT
d_call: NA
clone_size: few
j_call: TRBJ2-3
cdr3_length: 12
v_call: TRBV18